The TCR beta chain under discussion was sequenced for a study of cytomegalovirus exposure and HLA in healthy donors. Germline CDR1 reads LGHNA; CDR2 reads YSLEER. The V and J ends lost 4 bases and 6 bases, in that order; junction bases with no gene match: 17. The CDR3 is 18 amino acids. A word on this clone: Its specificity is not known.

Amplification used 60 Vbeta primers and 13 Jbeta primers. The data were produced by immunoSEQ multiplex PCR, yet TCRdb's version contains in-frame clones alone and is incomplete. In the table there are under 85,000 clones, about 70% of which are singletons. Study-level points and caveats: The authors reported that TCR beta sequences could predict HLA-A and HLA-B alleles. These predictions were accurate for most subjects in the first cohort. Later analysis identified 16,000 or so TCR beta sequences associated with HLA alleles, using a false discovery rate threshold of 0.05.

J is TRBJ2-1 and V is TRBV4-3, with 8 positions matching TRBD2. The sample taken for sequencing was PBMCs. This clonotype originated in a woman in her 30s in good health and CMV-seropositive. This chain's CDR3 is CASSPRAIAGIVLNEQFF. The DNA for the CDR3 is TGCGCCAGCAGCCCTCGCGCGATAGCGGGAATAGTTCTCAATGAGCAGTTCTTC.